This T cell receptor beta chain was captured by sequencing in a study of blood T cell repertoires in COVID-19. Study overall: The samples span acute and convalescent COVID-19 from the United States, Italy and Spain. PBMCs, B-cell-depleted T cells, or T cells were the source of the cDNA or gDNA that made up the material.

CDR1 and CDR2 from the germline V gene are SGHTA and FQGNSA. This CDR3 spans 15 amino acids. The V end was cut by 2 bases, the J end by 8 bases, with 18 bases between. This clone was seen a single time. In Seattle, patients joined the study during active infection and were tracked longitudinally. Original data processing: Cell counts per sample came from amplifying reference gene primers. Sequencing was performed with immunoSEQ multiplex PCR; in TCRdb, only in-frame clones are kept and a portion is missing. V and J calls and clone size come straight from that table; D and trimming were deduced from the DNA. The sample yields about 58,000 clones, about 80% seen once.

This clonotype was sampled from a man between 50 and 59 years old with COVID-19, enrolled during active disease. Source material: peripheral blood. V is TRBV7-2 and J is TRBJ2-5, with D possibly being TRBD1 (6 bases). CDR3: CASSLRRGDKRTQYF. CDR3 nucleotide sequence: TGTGCCAGCAGCTTACGCAGGGGTGACAAGAGAACCCAGTACTTC.